Below, one TCR beta chain is given with its context. The antigen remains unidentified. This sample stems from a study of T cells after yellow fever vaccination. Broader study findings: Reappearing after the booster were most of the clones from primary vaccination (around 96% CD4, 88% CD8).

The TCR cDNA carried a universal primer site and UMIs from 5'RACE template switching. TCRdb ran MiXCR on the 5' RACE reads and lists one entry per CDR3 protein. The data contain about 330,000 distinct CDR3 sequences, 6.8% of them singletons. V dropped 4 bases and J dropped 2 bases, with 31 bases sitting between them. The germline V gene has CDR1 SGDLS and CDR2 YYNGEE. The CDR3 loop spans 21 amino acids. The starting material was PBMCs, obtained roughly seven weeks after the first yellow fever vaccination. The clonotype was recovered from a man between 18 and 29 years old who received the YFV17D yellow fever vaccine. The V and J genes are TRBV9 and TRBJ2-4; D tentatively fits TRBD1 or TRBD2 (6 bases each). CDR3 coding DNA: TGTGCCAGCAGCCCAGAGAGATCCGGGGGCAAAATAATCGGGTCCAAAAACATTCAGTACTTC. It specifies CASSPERSGGKIIGSKNIQYF.